Below, 9 T cell receptor beta chains from the same sample are listed, as sequenced in a study of shared clonotypes between healthy human individuals. The protocol was immunoSEQ multiplex PCR, while the TCRdb copy is restricted to in-frame clones and leaves out a portion. The sample shows roughly 2 million clones, 90% to 95% of them seen only once. The sequencing input was naive CD4+ T cells sorted from blood. Subset here: CD45RA+ positively selected. All receptors come from a man between 18 and 29 years old in good health.

V usage is TRBV6-6 and J usage is TRBJ1-5; the D is unclear. Trimming took 0 bases from V and 7 from J, leaving 10 bases between them. The CDR3 extends over 14 amino acids. Germline V gene lookup returns CDR1 MNHNY and CDR2 SVGAGI (reference sequence). The DNA of the CDR3 is TGTGCCAGCAGTTACTCGCAGGAAAGACAGCCCCAGCATTTT. Protein sequence: CASSYSQERQPQHF.

This clone came up a few times. The sample holds other DNA sequences that translate to the same CDR3. The chain links TRBV7-6 to TRBJ2-7, with 12 bases fitting TRBD1. The V and J ends lost 4 bases and 2 bases, in that order; junction bases with no gene match: 3. The CDR3 spans 15 residues. Germline V gene sequence: CDR1 SGHVS, CDR2 FNYEAQ. The CDR3 nucleotides read TGTGCCAGCAGCTCCGGGACAGGGGGCCCCTACGAGCAGTACTTC. Residues: CASSSGTGGPYEQYF.

On this clone: Compared with germline, one end of the junction differs, possibly owing to a read error. This chain connects TRBV30 to TRBJ2-1; D might be TRBD1 (5 bases). Per the germline V gene, CDR1 is GTSNPN and CDR2 is SVGIG (reference sequence). There are 15 residues in the CDR3. CDR3 nucleotide sequence: TGTGCCTGGGTTTTAAAGGGGAAATCCTACAATGAGCAGCTCTTC. Amino acids: CAWVLKGKSYNEQLF.

This rearrangement joins TRBV2 to TRBJ1-1, with 10 bases matching TRBD1. V was clipped by 7 bases and J by 1 base; unmatched bases: 6. Germline V gene data show CDR1 as SNHLY and CDR2 as FYNNEI. The CDR3 runs to 15 residues. CDR3 sequence: CASTQTGGGNTEAFF. In DNA, the CDR3 is TGTGCCAGCACCCAGACAGGGGGCGGGAACACTGAAGCTTTCTTT.

The chain recombines TRBV7-9 with TRBJ1-6, with 9 bases lining up with TRBD1. The CDR3 spans 16 residues. Losses at the gene ends were 6 bases for V and 7 bases for J; bases not matched to a gene: 10. Germline V gene lookup returns CDR1 SEHNR and CDR2 FQNEAQ (reference sequence). The DNA for the CDR3 is TGTGCCAGCAGGCGCACCGGGACAGGGAACAATTCACCCCTCCACTTT. This codes for CASRRTGTGNNSPLHF.

This rearrangement joins TRBV5-1 to TRBJ1-1; D possibly corresponds to TRBD1 (5 bases). Germline lookup yields CDR1 SGHRS and CDR2 YFSETQ. The CDR3 contains 15 residues. V lost 3 bases and J 0 bases, leaving 12 bases between the germline ends. The CDR3 bases are TGCGCCAGCAGCTCGGGACTGTTCATGAACACTGAAGCTTTCTTT. Translated: CASSSGLFMNTEAFF. The full variable domain, completed using reference TRBV5-1 and TRBJ1-1, is KAGVTQTPRYLIKTRGQQVTLSCSPISGHRSVSWYQQTPGQGLQFLFEYFSETQRNKGNFPGRFSGRQFSNSRSEMNVSTLELGDSALYLCASSSGLFMNTEAFFGQGTRLTVV.

The chain uses TRBV5-1 and TRBJ2-7; TRBD2 might be the D (6 bases). V was clipped by 5 bases and J by 5 bases, with 17 bases between them. CDR3 length: 14 amino acids. Per the germline V gene, CDR1 is SGHRS and CDR2 is YFSETQ. The CDR3 reads CASSLRDSHDEQYF. CDR3 coding DNA: TGCGCCAGCAGTCTCCGGGACTCCCACGACGAGCAGTACTTC.

The genes are TRBV9 and TRBJ1-2, with D possibly TRBD1 on 6 matching bases. Germline loops: CDR1 SGDLS, CDR2 YYNGEE. CDR3 length: 13 amino acids. V lost 8 bases and J lost 8, with 19 bases in between. The CDR3 nucleotides read TGTGCCAGTAACAGGGAAGGGATCAGGGGCTACACCTTC. The encoded protein is CASNREGIRGYTF.

This clone has a single count. The chain couples TRBV19 to TRBJ1-2; 8 nucleotides agree with TRBD1. The CDR3 has 14 residues. V was pared by 5 bases and J by 4 bases, with 6 bases of the junction left unmatched. The germline V gene encodes CDR1 LNHDA and CDR2 SQIVND (reference sequence). DNA of the CDR3: TGTGCCAGTAGTCCCGGGACAGGTAGCTATGGCTACACCTTC. The encoded protein is CASSPGTGSYGYTF. The full variable domain, its missing parts supplied by reference TRBV19 and TRBJ1-2, is DGGITQSPKYLFRKEGQNVTLSCEQNLNHDAMYWYRQDPGQGLRLIYYSQIVNDFQKGDIAEGYSVSREKKESFPLTVTSAQKNPTAFYLCASSPGTGSYGYTFGSGTRLTVV.